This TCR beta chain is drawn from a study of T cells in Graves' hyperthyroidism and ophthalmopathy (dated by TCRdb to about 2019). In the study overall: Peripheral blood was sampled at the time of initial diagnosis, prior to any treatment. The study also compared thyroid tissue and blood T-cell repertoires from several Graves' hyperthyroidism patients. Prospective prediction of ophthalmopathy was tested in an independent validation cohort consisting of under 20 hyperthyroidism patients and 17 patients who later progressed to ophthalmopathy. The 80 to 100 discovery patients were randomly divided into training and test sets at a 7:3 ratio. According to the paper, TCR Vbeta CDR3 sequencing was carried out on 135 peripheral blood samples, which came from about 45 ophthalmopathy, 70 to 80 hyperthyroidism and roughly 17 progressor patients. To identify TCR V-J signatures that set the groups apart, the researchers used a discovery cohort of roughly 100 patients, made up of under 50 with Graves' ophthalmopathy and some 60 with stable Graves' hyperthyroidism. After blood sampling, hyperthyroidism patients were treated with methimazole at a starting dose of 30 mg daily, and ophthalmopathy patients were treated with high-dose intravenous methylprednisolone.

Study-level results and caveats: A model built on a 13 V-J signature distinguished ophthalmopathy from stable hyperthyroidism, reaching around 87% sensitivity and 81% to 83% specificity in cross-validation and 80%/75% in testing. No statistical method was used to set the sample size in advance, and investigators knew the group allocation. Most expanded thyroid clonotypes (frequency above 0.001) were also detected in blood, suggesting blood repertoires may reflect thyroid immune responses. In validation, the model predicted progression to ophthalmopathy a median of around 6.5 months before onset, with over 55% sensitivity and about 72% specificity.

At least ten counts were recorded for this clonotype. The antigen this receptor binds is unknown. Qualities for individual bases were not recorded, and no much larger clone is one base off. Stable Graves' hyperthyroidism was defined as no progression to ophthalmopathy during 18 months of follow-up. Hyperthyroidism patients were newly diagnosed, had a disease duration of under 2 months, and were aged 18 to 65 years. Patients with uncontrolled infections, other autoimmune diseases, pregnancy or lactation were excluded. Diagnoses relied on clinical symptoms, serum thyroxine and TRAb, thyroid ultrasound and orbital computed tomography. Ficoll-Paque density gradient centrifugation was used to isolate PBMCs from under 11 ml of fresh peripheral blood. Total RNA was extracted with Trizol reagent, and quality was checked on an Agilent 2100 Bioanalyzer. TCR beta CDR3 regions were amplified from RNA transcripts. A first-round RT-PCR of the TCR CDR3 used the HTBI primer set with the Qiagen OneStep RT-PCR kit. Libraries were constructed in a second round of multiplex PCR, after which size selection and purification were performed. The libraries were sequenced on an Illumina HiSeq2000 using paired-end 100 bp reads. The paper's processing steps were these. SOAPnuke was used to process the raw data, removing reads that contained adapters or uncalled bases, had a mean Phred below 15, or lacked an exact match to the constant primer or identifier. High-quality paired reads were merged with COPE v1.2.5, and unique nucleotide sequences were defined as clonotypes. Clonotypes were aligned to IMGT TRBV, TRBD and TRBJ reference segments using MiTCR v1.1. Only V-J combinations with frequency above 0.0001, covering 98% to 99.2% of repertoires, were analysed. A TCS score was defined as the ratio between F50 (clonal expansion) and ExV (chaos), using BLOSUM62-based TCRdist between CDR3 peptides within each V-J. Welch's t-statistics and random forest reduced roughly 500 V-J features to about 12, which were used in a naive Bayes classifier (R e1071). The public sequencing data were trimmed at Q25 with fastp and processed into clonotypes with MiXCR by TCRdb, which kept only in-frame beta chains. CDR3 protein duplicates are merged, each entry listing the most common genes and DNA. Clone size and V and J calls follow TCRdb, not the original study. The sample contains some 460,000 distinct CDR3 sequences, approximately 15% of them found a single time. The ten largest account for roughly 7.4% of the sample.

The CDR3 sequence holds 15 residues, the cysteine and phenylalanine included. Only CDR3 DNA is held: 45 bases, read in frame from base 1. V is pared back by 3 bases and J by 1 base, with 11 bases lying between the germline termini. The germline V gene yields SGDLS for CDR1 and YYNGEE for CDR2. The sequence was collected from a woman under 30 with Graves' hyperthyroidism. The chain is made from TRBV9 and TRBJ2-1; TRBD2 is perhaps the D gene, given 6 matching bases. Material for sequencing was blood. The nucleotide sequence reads TGTGCCAGCAGCGGGGGGGAGCAATCCTACAATGAGCAGTTCTTC. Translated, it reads CASSGGEQSYNEQFF.